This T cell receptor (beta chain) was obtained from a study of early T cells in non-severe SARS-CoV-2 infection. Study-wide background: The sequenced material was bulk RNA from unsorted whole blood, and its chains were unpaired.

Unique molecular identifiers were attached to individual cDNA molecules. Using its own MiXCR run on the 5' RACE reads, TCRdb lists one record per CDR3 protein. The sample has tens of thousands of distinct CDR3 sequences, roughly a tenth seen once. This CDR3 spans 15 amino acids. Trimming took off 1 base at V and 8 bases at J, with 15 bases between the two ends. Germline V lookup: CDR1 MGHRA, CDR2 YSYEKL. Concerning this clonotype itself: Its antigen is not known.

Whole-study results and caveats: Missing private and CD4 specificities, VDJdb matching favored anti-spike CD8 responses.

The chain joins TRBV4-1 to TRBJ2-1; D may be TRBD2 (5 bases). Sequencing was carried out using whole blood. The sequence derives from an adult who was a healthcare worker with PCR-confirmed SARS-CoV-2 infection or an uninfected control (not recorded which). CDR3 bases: TGCGCCAGCAGCCAAGGGCCTAGCCCGAGGGATGAGCAGTTCTTC. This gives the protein CASSQGPSPRDEQFF.